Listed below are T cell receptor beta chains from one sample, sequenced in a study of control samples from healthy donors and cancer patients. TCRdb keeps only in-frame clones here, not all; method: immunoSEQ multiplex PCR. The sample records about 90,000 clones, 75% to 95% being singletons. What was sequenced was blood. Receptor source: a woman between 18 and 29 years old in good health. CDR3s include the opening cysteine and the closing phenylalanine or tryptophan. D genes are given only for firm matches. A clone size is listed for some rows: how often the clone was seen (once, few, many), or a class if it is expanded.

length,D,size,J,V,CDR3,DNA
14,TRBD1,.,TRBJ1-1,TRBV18,CASSSGQGNTEAFF,TGTGCCAGCTCATCCGGACAGGGAAACACTGAAGCTTTCTTT
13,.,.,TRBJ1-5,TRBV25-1,CASSGRTDQPQHF,TGTGCCAGCAGTGGTCGGACAGATCAGCCCCAGCATTTT
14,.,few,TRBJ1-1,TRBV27,CASSRRRENTEAFF,TGTGCCAGCAGCCGTAGACGGGAGAACACTGAAGCTTTCTTT
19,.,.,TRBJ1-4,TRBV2,CASSAGGSGRVATNEKLFF,TGTGCCAGCAGTGCGGGGGGTAGTGGTAGGGTTGCAACTAATGAAAAACTGTTTTTT
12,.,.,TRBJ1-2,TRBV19,CARRLHWGGYTF,TGTGCCAGGCGACTCCACTGGGGAGGCTACACCTTC
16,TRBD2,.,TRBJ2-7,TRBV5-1,CASSLSIAGGSYEQYF,TGCGCCAGCAGTTTGAGTATAGCGGGGGGTTCCTACGAGCAGTACTTC
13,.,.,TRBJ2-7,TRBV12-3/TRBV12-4,CASSLRGDDEQYF,TGTGCCAGCAGTTTGAGAGGGGACGACGAGCAGTACTTC
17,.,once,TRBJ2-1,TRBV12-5,CASGLVRVGGITNEQFF,TGTGCTAGTGGTTTGGTACGAGTCGGGGGAATCACCAATGAGCAGTTCTTC
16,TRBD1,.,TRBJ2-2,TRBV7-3,CASSPSTGSWTGELFF,TGTGCCAGCAGCCCCTCGACAGGGAGCTGGACCGGGGAGCTGTTTTTT
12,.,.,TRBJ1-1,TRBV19,CASDLGNTEAFF,TGTGCCAGCGACCTCGGGAACACTGAAGCTTTCTTT
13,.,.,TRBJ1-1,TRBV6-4,CASSDSLNTEAFF,TGTGCCAGCAGTGACTCCCTGAACACTGAAGCTTTCTTT
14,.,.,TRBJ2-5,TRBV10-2,CASSNTHGGETQYF,TGCGCCAGCAGTAATACCCACGGAGGAGAGACCCAGTACTTC
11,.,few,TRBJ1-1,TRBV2,CASSGVGEAFF,TGTGCCAGCAGTGGGGTAGGTGAAGCTTTCTTT
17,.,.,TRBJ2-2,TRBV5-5,CASSPDGSGSNTGELFF,TGTGCCAGCAGCCCAGATGGGAGTGGTTCGAACACCGGGGAGCTGTTTTTT
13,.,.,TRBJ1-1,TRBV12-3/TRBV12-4,CASSSGEGTEAFF,TGTGCCAGCAGTTCGGGGGAGGGCACTGAAGCTTTCTTT
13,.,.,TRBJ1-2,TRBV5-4,CASSFPEENGYTF,TGTGCCAGCAGCTTCCCGGAGGAGAATGGCTACACCTTC
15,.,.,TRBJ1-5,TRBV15,CATSRGQVSNQPQHF,TGTGCCACCAGCAGAGGTCAAGTTAGCAATCAGCCCCAGCATTTT
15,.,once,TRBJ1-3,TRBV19,CASTYEYSSGNTIYF,TGTGCCAGTACCTATGAGTACAGCTCTGGAAACACCATATATTTT
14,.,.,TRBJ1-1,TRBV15,CATSRVDGNTEAFF,TGTGCCACCAGCAGGGTAGATGGGAACACTGAAGCTTTCTTT
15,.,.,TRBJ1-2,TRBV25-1,CASSFARTDYYGYTF,TGTGCCAGCAGCTTCGCCCGGACAGACTACTATGGCTACACCTTC
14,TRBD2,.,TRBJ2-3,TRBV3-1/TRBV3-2,CASRNTGGTDTQYF,TGTGCCAGCAGAAATACGGGGGGGACAGATACGCAGTATTTT
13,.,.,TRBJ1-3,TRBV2,CASSELGGNTIYF,TGTGCCAGCAGTGAACTAGGGGGAAACACCATATATTTT
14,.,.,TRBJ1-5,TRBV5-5,CASSLDSFNQPQHF,TGTGCCAGCAGCTTGGACAGTTTCAATCAGCCCCAGCATTTT
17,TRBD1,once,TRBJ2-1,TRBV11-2,CASSPRIRGQRDNEQFF,TGTGCCAGCAGCCCGAGAATAAGGGGGCAGAGGGACAATGAGCAGTTCTTC
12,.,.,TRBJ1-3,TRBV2,CASSESGNTIYF,TGTGCCAGCAGTGAATCTGGAAACACCATATATTTT
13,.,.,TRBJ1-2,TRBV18,CASSLDRRGGYTF,TGTGCCAGCTCACTCGACAGGAGGGGTGGCTACACCTTC
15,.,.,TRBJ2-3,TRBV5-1,CASSKPGGSTDTQYF,TGCGCCAGCTCAAAACCCGGGGGTAGCACAGATACGCAGTATTTT
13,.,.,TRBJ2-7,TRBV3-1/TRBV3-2,CASSQDGPYEQYF,TGTGCCAGCAGCCAAGATGGGCCCTACGAGCAGTACTTC
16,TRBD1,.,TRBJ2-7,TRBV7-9,CASSTRIRDRQSEQYF,TGTGCCAGCAGCACAAGGATCCGGGACAGACAATCCGAGCAGTACTTC
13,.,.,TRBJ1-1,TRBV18,CASSRTVDTEAFF,TGTGCCAGCTCACGAACAGTAGACACTGAAGCTTTCTTT
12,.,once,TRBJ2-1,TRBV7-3,CASSASGNEQFF,TGTGCCAGCAGCGCCTCAGGAAATGAGCAGTTCTTC
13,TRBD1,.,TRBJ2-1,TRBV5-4,CASSPGQYNEQFF,TGTGCCAGCAGCCCGGGACAGTACAATGAGCAGTTCTTC
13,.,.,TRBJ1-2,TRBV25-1,CASVQGFGYGYTF,TGTGCCAGCGTCCAGGGTTTCGGCTATGGCTACACCTTC
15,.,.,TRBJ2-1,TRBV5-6,CASSLPRGSYNEQFF,TGTGCCAGCAGCTTACCTCGCGGGTCCTACAATGAGCAGTTCTTC
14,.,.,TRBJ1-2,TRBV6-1,CASSYREGRYGYTF,TGTGCCAGCAGCTACAGGGAGGGGCGGTATGGCTACACCTTC
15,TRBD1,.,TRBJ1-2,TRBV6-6,CASRSQGASNYGYTF,TGTGCCAGCAGGTCACAGGGGGCTTCTAACTATGGCTACACCTTC
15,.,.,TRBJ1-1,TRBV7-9,CASSLSGAPGTEAFF,TGTGCCAGCAGCTTAAGTGGGGCCCCTGGGACTGAAGCTTTCTTT
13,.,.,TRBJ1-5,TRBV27,CASSWGSNQPQHF,TGTGCCAGCAGTTGGGGGAGCAATCAGCCCCAGCATTTT
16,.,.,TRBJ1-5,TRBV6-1,CASSGSSGYSNQPQHF,TGTGCCAGCAGTGGGTCCTCGGGCTATAGCAATCAGCCCCAGCATTTT
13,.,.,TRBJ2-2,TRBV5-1,CASSPDITGELFF,TGCGCCAGCAGCCCGGATATCACCGGGGAGCTGTTTTTT
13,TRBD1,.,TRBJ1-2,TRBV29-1,CSARRDSIYGYTF,TGCAGCGCACGCCGGGACAGCATTTACGGCTACACCTTC
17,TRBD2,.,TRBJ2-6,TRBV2,CASRAIAGDSGANVLTF,TGTGCCAGCAGGGCTATAGCGGGTGACTCTGGGGCCAACGTCCTGACTTTC
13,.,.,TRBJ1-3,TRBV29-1,CSVVETLGNTIYF,TGCAGCGTTGTGGAGACTCTCGGAAACACCATATATTTT
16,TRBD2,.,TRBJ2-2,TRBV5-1,CASSFPGLATPGELFF,TGCGCCAGCAGCTTTCCGGGACTAGCGACTCCCGGGGAGCTGTTTTTT
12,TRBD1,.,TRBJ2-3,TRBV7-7,CASSPGQGAQYF,TGTGCCAGCAGCCCGGGACAGGGGGCGCAGTATTTT
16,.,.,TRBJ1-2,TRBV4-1,CASSQVQGAPSGGYTF,TGCGCCAGCAGCCAGGTTCAGGGAGCCCCCTCGGGAGGCTACACCTTC
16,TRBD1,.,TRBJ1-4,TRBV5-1,CASSPYLQGNLGKTVF,TGCGCCAGCAGCCCCTATTTACAGGGGAATTTAGGAAAAACTGTTTTT
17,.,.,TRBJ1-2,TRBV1,CTSSLTINPTYNYGYTF,TGCACCAGCAGCCTAACTATCAACCCGACCTATAACTATGGCTACACCTTC
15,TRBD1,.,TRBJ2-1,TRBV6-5,CASSLVGGNYNEQFF,TGTGCCAGCAGCCTGGTAGGGGGCAACTACAATGAGCAGTTCTTC
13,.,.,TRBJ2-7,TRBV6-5,CASNQGNSYEQYF,TGTGCCAGCAACCAGGGTAACTCCTACGAGCAGTACTTC
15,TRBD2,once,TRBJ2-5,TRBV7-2,CASSLAAGGLETQYF,TGTGCCAGCAGCTTAGCAGCGGGGGGGCTTGAGACCCAGTACTTC
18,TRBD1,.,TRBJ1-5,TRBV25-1,CASSDNFQTGGPYQPQHF,TGTGCCAGCAGTGATAATTTTCAAACAGGGGGCCCCTATCAGCCCCAGCATTTT
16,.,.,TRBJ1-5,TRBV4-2,CASSQDRQGLTQPQHF,TGTGCCAGCAGCCAAGATAGGCAGGGGTTGACTCAGCCCCAGCATTTT
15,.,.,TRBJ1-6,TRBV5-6,CASSHISWGDSPLHF,TGTGCCAGCAGTCACATATCGTGGGGCGATTCACCCCTCCACTTT
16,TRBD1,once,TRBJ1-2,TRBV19,CASSTSGTGGVYGYTF,TGTGCCAGTAGTACATCCGGGACAGGGGGCGTCTATGGCTACACCTTC